Sequencing of this T cell receptor (beta chain) was carried out in a study of cytomegalovirus exposure and HLA in healthy donors. PCR amplification relied on 60 Vbeta primers (plus 13 Jbeta primers). The method was immunoSEQ multiplex PCR; TCRdb's version includes in-frame clones alone and lacks a portion of them. The sample carries some 140,000 clones, 73% recorded once. In this sample, this clone turned up a few times. Germline CDR1 SGHRS, CDR2 YFSETQ. After removal of 4 bases from V and 10 bases from J, the junction contained 10 bases not matched to a gene. The CDR3 has 15 amino acids. The sequenced sample consisted of PBMCs. The rearrangement joins TRBV5-1 to TRBJ2-1; 11 nucleotides align to TRBD2. This clonotype originated in a woman between 40 and 50 years old in good health and CMV-seronegative. CDR3 in DNA: TGCGCCAGCAGCGGCGTAGCGGGGGGGGAAAGGGAGCAGTTCTTC. It yields the protein CASSGVAGGEREQFF.